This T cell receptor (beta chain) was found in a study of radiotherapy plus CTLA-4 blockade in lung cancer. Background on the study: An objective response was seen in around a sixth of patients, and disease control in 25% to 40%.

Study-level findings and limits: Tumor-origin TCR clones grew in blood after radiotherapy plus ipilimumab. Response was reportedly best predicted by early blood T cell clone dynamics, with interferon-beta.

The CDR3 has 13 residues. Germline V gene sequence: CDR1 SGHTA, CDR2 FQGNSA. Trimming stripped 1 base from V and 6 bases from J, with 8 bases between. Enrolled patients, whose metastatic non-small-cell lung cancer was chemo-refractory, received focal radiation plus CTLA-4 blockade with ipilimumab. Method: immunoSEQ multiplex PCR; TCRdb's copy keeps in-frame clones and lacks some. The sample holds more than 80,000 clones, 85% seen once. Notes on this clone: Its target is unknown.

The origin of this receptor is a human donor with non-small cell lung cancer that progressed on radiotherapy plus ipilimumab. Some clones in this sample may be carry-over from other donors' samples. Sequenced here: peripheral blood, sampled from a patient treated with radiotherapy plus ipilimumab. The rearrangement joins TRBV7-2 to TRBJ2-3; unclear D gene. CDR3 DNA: TGTGCCAGCAGCTTAGGTATAGGGGATACGCAGTATTTT. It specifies CASSLGIGDTQYF. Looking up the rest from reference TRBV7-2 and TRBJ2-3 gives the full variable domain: GAGVSQSPSNKVTEKGKDVELRCDPISGHTALYWYRQSLGQGLEFLIYFQGNSAPDKSGLPSDRFSAERTGGSVSTLTIQRTQQEDSAVYLCASSLGIGDTQYFGPGTRLTVL.